A single sample is the source of the 7 T cell receptor beta chains below, sequenced in a study of T cell repertoires in cytomegalovirus infection (dated by TCRdb to about 2019). These TCRs are of unknown antigen specificity. For sequencing, an Illumina HiSeq 1500 was employed. The raw public reads went through TCRdb reprocessing: fastp at Q25, MiXCR clone calling, in-frame beta chains kept. Each CDR3 protein gets just one entry, which takes the most common genes and DNA from the rows behind it. This sample lists 60,000 to 75,000 distinct CDR3 sequences; about 23% were detected once. The ten largest clones add up to 79% of the sample. What was sequenced was PBMCs, sequenced either directly or after in vitro stimulation (not recorded which). The receptors shown here come from a human donor in good health (CMV status not recorded). Some clones in this sample may be carry-over from other donors' samples.

This clonotype turned up a few times. J is TRBJ2-5 and V is TRBV29-1; D is perhaps TRBD2 (6 bases). Trimming left V 0 bases short and J 5 bases short, with 13 bases between. The CDR3 runs to 14 residues. Germline V gene lookup returns CDR1 SQVTM and CDR2 ANQGSEA. The CDR3 DNA sequence: TGCAGCGTTGAAGAGGGGGGTCTTGGGGAGACCCAGTACTTC. It is translated as CSVEEGGLGETQYF.

This clonotype has just a few counts. The chain uses TRBV6-2 or TRBV6-3 and TRBJ1-2; 8 bases are a match to TRBD1. Looked up from germline, CDR1 is MNHEY and CDR2 is SVGEGT. This CDR3 has 14 residues. Trimming at V came to 2 bases and at J to 2 bases, leaving 1 base not matched to a gene. This chain's CDR3 is CASSYAGGNYGYTF. The CDR3 DNA is TGTGCCAGCAGTTACGCAGGGGGCAACTATGGCTACACCTTC.

The chain joins TRBV5-4 to TRBJ2-1; TRBD2 matches 10 bases. Germline V gene lookup returns CDR1 SGHNT and CDR2 YYREEE (reference sequence). The CDR3 totals 15 residues. The J segment lost 8 bases and the V segment lost 4 bases, leaving 9 bases of the junction unmatched. DNA for the CDR3: TGTGCCAGCAGCCGGACTAGCGGTTTTTTCGATGAGCAGTTCTTC. The encoded protein is CASSRTSGFFDEQFF.

This clonotype was seen more than once but under ten times. The V gene is TRBV7-2, the J gene TRBJ1-6, with D unclear. CDR3 length equals 13 residues. V was shortened by 1 base and J by 19 bases, with 17 bases between the two germline ends. Germline CDR1 reads SGHTA; CDR2 reads FQGNSA. The chain's CDR3 is CASSLEREGLPHF. CDR3 DNA: TGTGCCAGCAGCTTAGAACGGGAGGGCCTGCCTCACTTT.

This clonotype was counted only a few times. J is TRBJ2-1 and V is TRBV7-8, with 12 bases identical to TRBD2. CDR1 SGHVS and CDR2 FQNEAQ come from the germline V gene. This CDR3 has 17 residues. The J segment lost 5 bases and the V segment lost 5 bases, leaving 10 bases of the junction unmatched. The CDR3 loop is CASSQLLAGGLNNEQFF. CDR3 coding DNA: TGTGCCAGCAGCCAACTTCTAGCGGGAGGGTTAAACAATGAGCAGTTCTTC.

This clonotype was picked up a small number of times. This sequence joins TRBV7-2 and TRBJ1-6; maybe TRBD1 (6 bases). V was pared by 1 base and J by 7 bases, with 11 bases between. From germline, CDR1 is SGHTA and CDR2 FQGNSA. The CDR3 runs 15 residues. CDR3 loop: CASSLGGAGNSPLHF. The CDR3 nucleotides read TGTGCCAGCAGCTTAGGGGGGGCTGGGAATTCACCCCTCCACTTT.

This clonotype has a handful of counts. The CDR3 region has the DNA TGTGCCACCCCAAGGCCCCCTAGCGGGAACACCGGGGAGCTGTTTTTT. It yields the protein CATPRPPSGNTGELFF. The rearrangement links TRBV6-1 to TRBJ2-2; 7 bases align to TRBD2. This CDR3 comprises 16 residues. V lost 10 bases to trimming and J lost 1 base; unmatched junction nucleotides: 12. CDR1 MNHNS and CDR2 SASEGT come from the germline V gene.